This T cell receptor beta chain was identified in a study of post-analysis software for immune sequencing data. Germline V lookup: CDR1 LNHNV, CDR2 YYDKDF (reference sequence). This CDR3 has 16 residues. The ends were cut back, 0 bases at V and 4 bases at J, with 13 bases in the middle. Note on this clonotype: Its matching antigen is unknown.

Study-wide findings and caveats: A handful of TRBV segments were significantly more frequent in patients than in controls. TRBV5-6, TRBV5-1 and TRBV20-1 were among these segments. The authors found that F measure strongly co-clustered same-batch samples.

Presence of unique molecular identifiers characterized the TCR beta cDNA libraries. Using its own MiXCR run on the PCR reads, TCRdb lists one record per CDR3 protein. The sample lists more than 500,000 distinct CDR3 sequences; about a third were seen once. The sequence came from a girl between 2 and 17 years old with multiple sclerosis. Sequencing used blood. The chain recombines TRBV15 with TRBJ2-1; tentative D call: TRBD1 (5 bases). Here the CDR3 DNA reads TGTGCCACCAGCAGAGATTTGAGACAGCCTTACAATGAGCAGTTCTTC. Protein sequence: CATSRDLRQPYNEQFF.